The 30 T cell receptor beta chains reported below all come from one sample, sequenced in a study of blood T cells in healthy people across ages. Primers used in a second PCR of roughly 6 to 12 cycles were a sample-barcoded 5' primer and a J-beta primer mix. TCRdb passed the 5' RACE reads through MiXCR, listing each CDR3 protein once. The sample has around 1,100,000 distinct CDR3 sequences; roughly two fifths are singletons. Sequenced sample: blood. These receptors were taken from a young man in good health.

The V gene is TRBV10-2, the J gene TRBJ2-1; 8 nucleotides align to TRBD2. Germline CDR1 and CDR2: WSHSY and SAAADI. The CDR3 runs to 15 residues. The junction had 3 bases not matched to a gene; V was cut back by 3 bases and J by 2 bases. CDR3 protein: CASSDGGAAYNEQFF. In DNA, the CDR3 is TGCGCCAGCAGTGACGGGGGGGCGGCCTACAATGAGCAGTTCTTC.

This clonotype was counted between two and nine times. The rearrangement links TRBV9 to TRBJ2-5; D uncertain. The CDR3 contains 13 residues. V was clipped by 3 bases and J by 4 bases, with 10 bases between them. CDR1 is SGDLS and CDR2 is YYNGEE in the germline V gene. The CDR3 is CASSEADGETQYF. As DNA, the CDR3 is TGTGCCAGCAGCGAGGCCGATGGAGAGACCCAGTACTTC.

This sequence joins TRBV29-1 and TRBJ2-1, with D perhaps TRBD1 or TRBD2 (5 bases each). Looked up from germline, CDR1 is SQVTM and CDR2 is ANQGSEA. The CDR3 runs 13 residues. Trimming removed 4 bases from V and 4 bases from J, with 11 bases in between. CDR3 coding DNA: TGCAGCGTTGGGGGGTCAGAGTACAATGAGCAGTTCTTC. Residues: CSVGGSEYNEQFF.

This clonotype occurred a few times. The chain is built from TRBV25-1 and TRBJ1-2; 8 bases match TRBD1. The CDR3 has 16 amino acids. Germline lookup yields CDR1 MGHDK and CDR2 SYGVNS. With 5 bases clipped from V and 2 bases from J, the junction kept 10 bases outside the gene matches. The CDR3 region has the DNA TGTGCCAGCAGTTCTGGGACAGGCATAGTGAACTATGGCTACACCTTC. Its protein is CASSSGTGIVNYGYTF.

This clonotype was observed a few times. This rearrangement joins TRBV11-2 to TRBJ2-3; the match to TRBD2 covers 8 bases. V lost 0 bases to trimming and J lost 3 bases; unmatched junction nucleotides: 8. The V gene's germline CDR1 is SGHAT and CDR2 FQNNGV. The CDR3 is 17 amino acids. CDR3 residues: CASSLDVGLVSTDTQYF. CDR3 nucleotide sequence: TGTGCCAGCAGCTTAGATGTGGGACTAGTGTCAACAGATACGCAGTATTTT.

The rearrangement uses TRBV5-1 and TRBJ1-4, with D maybe TRBD1 (6 bases). The germline V and J ends were trimmed by 0 bases and 10 bases, with 16 bases remaining between them. CDR1 is SGHRS and CDR2 is YFSETQ in the germline V gene. The CDR3 sequence is 15 residues long. The DNA for the CDR3 is TGCGCCAGCAGCTTGGAAGGCAGGGGAGGAGGAAAACTGTTTTTT. Its protein product is CASSLEGRGGGKLFF.

The chain uses TRBV10-3 and TRBJ1-4, with D uncertain. Germline V gene data show CDR1 as ENHRY and CDR2 as SYGVKD. V was clipped by 3 bases and J by 5 bases, with 4 bases between them. The CDR3 covers 12 residues. This CDR3 is CAISEPNEKLFF. DNA for the CDR3: TGTGCCATCAGTGAACCGAATGAAAAACTGTTTTTT.

This clonotype was counted a few times. The rearrangement joins TRBV13 to TRBJ1-1; D unresolved. The germline gives CDR1 PRHDT, CDR2 FYEKMQ (reference sequence). V lost 0 bases to trimming and J lost 6 bases, with 8 bases between them. CDR3 length: 13 residues. CDR3 in DNA: TGTGCCAGCAGCTTAGGCTTGGTAGCTGAAGCTTTCTTT. Translation gives CASSLGLVAEAFF.

This clonotype was seen repeatedly, ten times or more. The chain recombines TRBV27 with TRBJ2-5, with a tentative D call TRBD2 (6 bases). The germline gives CDR1 MNHEY, CDR2 SMNVEV (reference sequence). V lost 2 bases and J lost 2, with 9 bases in between. The CDR3 spans 14 residues. CDR3 protein: CASSLAGNQETQYF. The CDR3 DNA reads as TGTGCCAGCAGTTTAGCGGGGAATCAAGAGACCCAGTACTTC.

This clonotype was detected only a few times. The rearrangement joins TRBV12-3 or TRBV12-4 to TRBJ2-7, with D perhaps TRBD2 (5 bases). Trimming pared 6 bases from V and 0 bases from J, leaving 12 bases between. This CDR3 region has 14 residues. CDR3 protein: CASSTDGGSYEQYF. The CDR3 DNA sequence: TGTGCCAGCAGCACGGACGGAGGCTCCTACGAGCAGTACTTC.

This clonotype was observed a handful of times. Compared with germline, one end of the junction differs, possibly owing to a read error. This chain links TRBV7-9 with TRBJ1-2; D might be TRBD1 (6 bases). Germline CDR1 is SEHNR and CDR2 is FQNEAQ (reference sequence). The CDR3 totals 13 residues. The CDR3 sequence is CAGSRDIQQSYTF. DNA for the CDR3: TGTGCCGGCAGCCGGGACATCCAACAGAGCTACACCTTC.

The rearrangement joins TRBV15 to TRBJ2-1, with a tentative D call TRBD1 (6 bases). The CDR3 covers 14 residues. V gave up 1 base and J gave up 13 bases, with 17 bases separating them. Germline V gene sequence: CDR1 LNHNV, CDR2 YYDKDF (reference sequence). The CDR3 is CATSRGGQLITQFF. CDR3 in DNA: TGTGCCACCAGCAGAGGCGGACAGCTAATCACCCAGTTCTTC.

The CDR3 DNA reads TGTGCCAGCAGCCCCAGGTCGAGCACTAATTCACCCCTCCACTTT. Its translation: CASSPRSSTNSPLHF. V gene TRBV2 combines with J gene TRBJ1-6; no firm D call. Per germline, CDR1 SNHLY and CDR2 FYNNEI. The CDR3 is 15 residues long. The V end was cut by 6 bases, the J end by 6 bases, with 15 bases between.

There are a few counts of this clonotype. CDR3 loop: CASRNSGGIGSYEQFF. CDR3 sequence (DNA): TGTGCCAGCAGAAATAGCGGGGGGATCGGTAGCTATGAGCAGTTCTTC. This sequence joins TRBV28 and TRBJ2-1; 10 bases match TRBD2. V lost 6 bases to trimming and J lost 8 bases; unmatched junction nucleotides: 13. The germline V gene encodes CDR1 MDHEN and CDR2 SYDVKM. This CDR3 has 16 residues.

V and J are TRBV5-1 and TRBJ1-1; no clear D gene. Germline V gene data show CDR1 as SGHRS and CDR2 as YFSETQ. The V gene lost 5 bases and the J gene lost 4 bases, with 15 bases spanning the gap. The CDR3 consists of 14 residues. CDR3 residues: CASSPVAVGTEAFF. CDR3 nucleotide sequence: TGCGCCAGCAGTCCAGTAGCTGTCGGCACTGAAGCTTTCTTT. Full variable domain (outside the CDR3, taken from reference TRBV5-1 and TRBJ1-1): KAGVTQTPRYLIKTRGQQVTLSCSPISGHRSVSWYQQTPGQGLQFLFEYFSETQRNKGNFPGRFSGRQFSNSRSEMNVSTLELGDSALYLCASSPVAVGTEAFFGQGTRLTVV.

CDR3 sequence: CASIHNSPLHF. In nucleotides, the CDR3 is TGTGCCAGCATCCATAATTCACCCCTCCACTTT. The rearrangement links TRBV6-5 to TRBJ1-6; D not resolved. Per germline, CDR1 MNHEY and CDR2 SVGAGI. The CDR3 is 11 amino acids. The V end lost 7 bases, the J end lost 5 bases, and 3 bases lay between the germline ends.

This chain's CDR3 is CSARDPRQGLNNEQFF. The CDR3, as DNA: TGCAGTGCTAGAGATCCCCGACAGGGGCTCAACAATGAGCAGTTCTTC. The V gene is TRBV20-1, the J gene TRBJ2-1; 8 bases fit TRBD1. Germline V gene sequence: CDR1 DFQATT, CDR2 SNEGSKA (reference sequence). The CDR3 runs to 16 residues. V shed 0 bases and J 5 bases; nucleotides not matched to a gene: 9.

In its sample, this clonotype was seen a few times. The chain joins TRBV12-3 or TRBV12-4 to TRBJ2-7, with 8 bases lining up with TRBD1. J gave up 3 bases and V 4 bases, and 8 bases lay outside the gene matches. The CDR3 runs 15 residues. This CDR3 reads CASSSRTGIVYEQYF. The CDR3 coding sequence is TGTGCCAGCAGTTCTAGGACAGGGATCGTCTACGAGCAGTACTTC.

Points on this clonotype: The junction does not match germline at one end; this may be a read error. This chain connects TRBV4-2 to TRBJ1-1, with a possible D match to TRBD1 (6 bases). This CDR3 comprises 15 residues. Germline V lookup: CDR1 LGHNA, CDR2 YNFKEQ. The CDR3 protein is CANSLEGVGNTEAFF. The DNA of the CDR3 is TGTGCCAACAGCCTGGAGGGGGTTGGGAACACTGAAGCTTTCTTT.

About this clonotype itself: At one end the junction does not follow the germline gene, possibly because of a read error. The CDR3 region is CAGREATDTQYF. As DNA, the CDR3 is TGTGCCGGGAGAGAGGCGACCGATACGCAGTATTTT. V and J are TRBV30 and TRBJ2-3; possible D gene TRBD2, 5 bases. Germline loops: CDR1 GTSNPN, CDR2 SVGIG (reference sequence). This CDR3 is 12 amino acids long.

The genes are TRBV4-2 and TRBJ1-4; 10 bases align to TRBD1. CDR3 length: 16 amino acids. V shed 3 bases, J shed 7 bases, and the junction held 8 bases outside the gene matches. Germline V gives CDR1 LGHNA, CDR2 YNFKEQ. The CDR3 reads CASSQMPGQGFEKLFF. CDR3 nucleotides: TGTGCCAGCAGCCAGATGCCGGGACAGGGGTTTGAAAAACTGTTTTTT.

The chain uses TRBV20-1 and TRBJ1-5; 8 bases are shared with TRBD1. The CDR3 runs to 18 residues. The germline gives CDR1 DFQATT, CDR2 SNEGSKA (reference sequence). Trimming took 3 bases from V and 2 from J; bases not matched to a gene: 15. The CDR3 bases are TGCAGTGCTAGCCCTTCAGGACAGGGTATGATAGGCAATCAGCCCCAGCATTTT. Encoded protein: CSASPSGQGMIGNQPQHF.

This clonotype was counted between two and nine times. This chain connects TRBV7-2 to TRBJ1-2; the D gene is possibly TRBD1 (5 bases). The CDR3 totals 17 residues. Germline values: CDR1 SGHTA, CDR2 FQGNSA. With 5 bases removed from V and 4 bases from J, the gap between germline ends came to 23 bases. This CDR3 reads CASSRETGLEWGYGYTF. CDR3 in DNA: TGTGCCAGCAGCCGGGAAACAGGCTTAGAGTGGGGCTATGGCTACACCTTC. Full variable domain (outside the CDR3, taken from reference TRBV7-2 and TRBJ1-2): GAGVSQSPSNKVTEKGKDVELRCDPISGHTALYWYRQSLGQGLEFLIYFQGNSAPDKSGLPSDRFSAERTGGSVSTLTIQRTQQEDSAVYLCASSRETGLEWGYGYTFGSGTRLTVV.

The chain joins TRBV7-2 to TRBJ1-2; 7 positions match TRBD1. From germline, CDR1 is SGHTA and CDR2 FQGNSA. V was clipped by 2 bases and J by 4 bases; unmatched bases: 13. The CDR3 is 17 amino acids. The CDR3 protein is CASSLPGQPFLLYGYTF. The CDR3, as DNA: TGTGCCAGCAGCTTACCGGGACAGCCATTCTTACTCTATGGCTACACCTTC.

V and J are TRBV6-2 or TRBV6-3 and TRBJ1-5; D gene uncertain. Germline CDR1 MNHEY, CDR2 SVGEGT. This CDR3 region has 14 residues. V lost 2 bases to trimming and J lost 2 bases, with 7 bases between them. This chain's CDR3 is CASSYGNGNQPQHF. In DNA, the CDR3 is TGTGCCAGCAGTTACGGGAACGGCAATCAGCCCCAGCATTTT.

The V call is TRBV9, the J call TRBJ1-1, with TRBD1 as a possible D gene (6 bases). Germline CDR1 and CDR2: SGDLS and YYNGEE. The V end lost 3 bases, the J end lost 0 bases, and 12 bases lay between the germline ends. The CDR3 has 15 residues. CDR3 sequence reads: CASSAWDNMNTEAFF. The CDR3 DNA follows: TGTGCCAGCAGCGCCTGGGACAACATGAACACTGAAGCTTTCTTT.

This chain connects TRBV6-1 to TRBJ1-1; TRBD1 might be the D (5 bases). Germline V gene lookup returns CDR1 MNHNS and CDR2 SASEGT. The CDR3 loop spans 17 amino acids. Between the trimmed V and J ends, which lost 1 base and 7 bases, there was a span of 22 bases. The CDR3 DNA sequence: TGTGCCAGCAGTGAAGAAGAATGGGACTCGACATCGGATGAAGCTTTCTTT. Residues: CASSEEEWDSTSDEAFF.

This clonotype showed up just a few times. The J gene is TRBJ2-7, the V gene TRBV27, with TRBD1 identical over 9 bases. After removal of 3 bases from V and 4 bases from J, the junction contained 7 bases not matched to a gene. CDR1 and CDR2 (germline): MNHEY, SMNVEV (reference sequence). The CDR3 consists of 15 residues. CDR3 region: CASSLGRDRVYEQYF. The CDR3 DNA follows: TGTGCCAGCAGTTTGGGGCGGGACAGGGTTTACGAGCAGTACTTC.

The chain uses TRBV27 and TRBJ2-1, with D unclear. CDR1 is MNHEY and CDR2 is SMNVEV in the germline V gene (reference sequence). The CDR3 runs 14 residues. V lost 2 bases, J lost 8 bases, and 13 bases lay in between. The CDR3 region is CASSLAVTDHEQFF. For the CDR3, the DNA is TGTGCCAGCAGTTTAGCCGTAACGGACCATGAGCAGTTCTTC.

The chain links TRBV2 to TRBJ1-1; D possibly corresponds to TRBD1 (5 bases). The CDR3 runs 17 residues. With 5 bases removed from V and 0 bases from J, the gap between germline ends came to 19 bases. The germline CDR1 and CDR2 sequences are SNHLY and FYNNEI. CDR3 bases: TGTGCCAGCAGTCAACCCGGGACGCGGGTCATGAACACTGAAGCTTTCTTT. The encoded protein is CASSQPGTRVMNTEAFF. Using reference TRBV2 and TRBJ1-1 for the parts outside the CDR3, the full variable domain is EPEVTQTPSHQVTQMGQEVILRCVPISNHLYFYWYRQILGQKVEFLVSFYNNEISEKSEIFDDQFSVERPDGSNFTLKIRSTKLEDSAMYFCASSQPGTRVMNTEAFFGQGTRLTVV.